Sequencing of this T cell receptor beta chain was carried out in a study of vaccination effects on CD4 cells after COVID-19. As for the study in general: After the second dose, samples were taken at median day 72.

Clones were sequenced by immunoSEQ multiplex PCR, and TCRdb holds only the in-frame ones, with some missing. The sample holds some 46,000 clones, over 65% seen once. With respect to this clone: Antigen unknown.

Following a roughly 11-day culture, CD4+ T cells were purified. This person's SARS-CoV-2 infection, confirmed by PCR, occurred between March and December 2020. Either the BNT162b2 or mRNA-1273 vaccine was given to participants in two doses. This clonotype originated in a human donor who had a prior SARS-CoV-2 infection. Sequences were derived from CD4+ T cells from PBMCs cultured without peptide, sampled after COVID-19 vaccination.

The CDR3, as DNA: TGTGCCCGGGGAGTCGGGACATTGGGCTACAACGTCCTGACTTTC. This gives the protein CARGVGTLGYNVLTF. The chain is built from TRBV30 and TRBJ2-6; D possibly corresponds to TRBD1 (6 bases). The length of the CDR3 is 15 residues. Per germline, CDR1 GTSNPN and CDR2 SVGIG (reference sequence). V gave up 8 bases and J gave up 9 bases, with 23 bases separating them.